This TCR beta chain was sequenced in a study of graft-versus-host responses after intestinal transplantation. On the study more broadly: Grafts that recipients had were multivisceral, liver-intestinal, or isolated intestinal transplants.

Study outcomes and limitations: Across patients carrying graft-donor T cell macrochimerism, allografts held high graft-versus-host to host-versus-graft clonal ratios.

Data came from immunoSEQ multiplex PCR; TCRdb stores just in-frame clones and leaves some out. The table lists fewer than 30,000 clones, about 92% of them singletons. As for this clone: Its antigen is undetermined.

CDR3 length: 13 amino acids. The germline CDR1 and CDR2 sequences are SGHTA and FQGNSA. The V and J ends lost 3 bases and 2 bases respectively, with 5 bases between them. V gene TRBV7-2 combines with J gene TRBJ1-5, with D unclear. This clonotype was obtained from a human patient who received an intestinal transplant, so some T cells may come from the graft donor. Source: PBMCs, taken approximately ten weeks after intestinal transplant. CDR3 amino acids: CASSLRGNQPQHF. CDR3 nucleotides: TGTGCCAGCAGCTTGCGGGGCAATCAGCCCCAGCATTTT.